This is a list of T cell receptor beta chains from one sample in a study of radiotherapy plus CTLA-4 blockade in lung cancer. Sequencing was performed with immunoSEQ multiplex PCR; in TCRdb, only in-frame clones are kept and a portion is missing. The sample records some 92,000 clones, around 86% being singletons. The sample here was peripheral blood, taken from a patient treated with radiotherapy plus ipilimumab. Source of these receptors: a human donor with non-small cell lung cancer who had a partial response to radiotherapy plus ipilimumab. Each CDR3 is given with its conserved first and last residue. The D gene is left open where the match is weak. Size tells how often a clone was seen (once, few, many) or the class of an expanded clone, and some rows leave it out.

TRBV28	NA	once	TRBJ2-1	12	TGTGTCTCGGAGGGGGGGTACAATGAGCAGTTCTTC	CVSEGGYNEQFF
TRBV5-4	TRBD2	NA	TRBJ2-2	15	TGTGCCAGCAGCCCCGGGACTAGGGGGACCGGGGAGCTGTTTTTT	CASSPGTRGTGELFF
TRBV5-1	TRBD2	NA	TRBJ2-7	13	TGCGCCAGCAGCTCCTCGGGACTAGCGGGAGTTTACTTC	CASSSSGLAGVYF
TRBV9	NA	few	TRBJ1-2	13	TGTGCCAGCAGCCCTGACAGTGACTATGGCTACACCTTC	CASSPDSDYGYTF
TRBV19	NA	NA	TRBJ2-2	16	TGTGCCAGTACCCCAGCCGGTCTAGCGAACACCGGGGAGCTGTTTTTT	CASTPAGLANTGELFF
TRBV6-6	NA	NA	TRBJ2-1	14	TGTGCCAGCAGGGGTGGGAGCTCCTACAATGAGCAGTTCTTC	CASRGGSSYNEQFF
TRBV5-1	TRBD1	NA	TRBJ1-1	17	TGCGCCAGCAGCTTGGCTTCCGGGACAGGAAGGAACACTGAAGCTTTCTTT	CASSLASGTGRNTEAFF
TRBV6-6	TRBD1	NA	TRBJ1-5	15	TGTGCCAGCACCCCGACAGGGAGAGGCAATCAGCCCCAGCATTTT	CASTPTGRGNQPQHF
TRBV9	NA	few	TRBJ2-1	17	TGTGCCAGCAGCGTAGAGGGTGTCGGCGGGTGGTACAATGAGCAGTTCTTC	CASSVEGVGGWYNEQFF
TRBV5-4	TRBD2	NA	TRBJ2-1	16	TGTGCCAGCAGCCCAGGGACTAGCGGGAGCTACAATGAGCAGTTCTTC	CASSPGTSGSYNEQFF
TRBV2	TRBD1	NA	TRBJ1-5	15	TGTGCCAGCAGTGAAGCGGAAGGGGGCGATCAGCCCCAGCATTTT	CASSEAEGGDQPQHF
TRBV5-4	NA	NA	TRBJ2-2	15	TGTGCCAGCAGCCGAAAGCTAGAGAACACCGGGGAGCTGTTTTTT	CASSRKLENTGELFF
TRBV30	NA	few	TRBJ1-1	13	TGTGCCTGGAGCCCAGGGTGGAACACTGAAGCTTTCTTT	CAWSPGWNTEAFF
TRBV19	TRBD1	NA	TRBJ1-1	13	TGTGCCAGTAGGAAGACAGGGGAGGTTGAAGCTTTCTTT	CASRKTGEVEAFF
TRBV2	NA	NA	TRBJ1-4	14	TGTGCCAGCAGCCCGACAAGTTGGAAGGAAAATCTGTTTTTT	CASSPTSWKENLFF
TRBV9	NA	NA	TRBJ2-1	15	TGTGCCAGCAGCGAGGAAACCCCGGGTTACAATGAGCAGTTCTTC	CASSEETPGYNEQFF
TRBV2	TRBD2	NA	TRBJ2-1	14	TGTGCCAGCAACATCGGGACTAGCTTCTATGAGCAGTTCTTC	CASNIGTSFYEQFF
TRBV29-1	TRBD1	NA	TRBJ1-1	13	TGCAGCGCCAAAGGACAGGGAAACACTGAAGCTTTCTTT	CSAKGQGNTEAFF